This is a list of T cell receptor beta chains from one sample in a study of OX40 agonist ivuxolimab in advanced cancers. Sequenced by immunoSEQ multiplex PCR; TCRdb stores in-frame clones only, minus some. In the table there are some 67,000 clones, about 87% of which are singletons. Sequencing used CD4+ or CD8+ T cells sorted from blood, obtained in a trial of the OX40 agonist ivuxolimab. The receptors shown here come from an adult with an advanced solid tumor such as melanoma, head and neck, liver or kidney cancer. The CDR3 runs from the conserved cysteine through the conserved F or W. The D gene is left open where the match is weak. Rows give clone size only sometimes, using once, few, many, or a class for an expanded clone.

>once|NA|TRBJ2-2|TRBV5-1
CASSLKIPDTGELFF
TGCGCCAGCAGCTTGAAGATTCCGGACACCGGGGAGCTGTTTTTT
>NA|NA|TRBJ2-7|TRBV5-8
CASSLKDGYEQYF
TGTGCCAGCAGCTTAAAAGACGGGTACGAGCAGTACTTC
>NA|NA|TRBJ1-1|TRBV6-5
CASRANTEAFF
TGTGCCAGCAGGGCAAACACTGAAGCTTTCTTT
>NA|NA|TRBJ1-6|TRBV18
CASSPETGNSPLHF
TGTGCCAGCTCACCCGAGACGGGTAATTCACCCCTCCACTTT
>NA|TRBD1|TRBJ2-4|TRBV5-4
CASSLQGQGSNIQYF
TGTGCCAGCAGCTTGCAGGGACAGGGCAGTAACATTCAGTACTTC
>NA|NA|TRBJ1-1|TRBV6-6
CASGLDGGGKSAEAFF
TGTGCCAGCGGACTAGATGGGGGTGGGAAAAGCGCTGAAGCTTTCTTT
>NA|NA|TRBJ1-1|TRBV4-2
CASSQGLENTEAFF
TGTGCCAGCAGCCAAGGGCTCGAGAACACTGAAGCTTTCTTT
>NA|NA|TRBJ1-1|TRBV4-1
CASSQGSGVGSMNTEAFF
TGCGCCAGCAGCCAAGGATCCGGGGTTGGCAGCATGAACACTGAAGCTTTCTTT
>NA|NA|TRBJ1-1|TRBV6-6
CASSYSGETEAFF
TGTGCCAGCAGTTATTCAGGGGAGACTGAAGCTTTCTTT
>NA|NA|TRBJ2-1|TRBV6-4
CASSDRTGSNEQFF
TGTGCCAGCAGTGACAGAACAGGGAGCAATGAGCAGTTCTTC
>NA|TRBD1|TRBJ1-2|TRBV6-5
CASSYSTGGYGYTF
TGTGCCAGCAGTTACTCGACAGGGGGCTATGGCTACACCTTC
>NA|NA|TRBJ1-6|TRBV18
CASSPQGGNSPLHF
TGTGCCAGCTCACCACAGGGTGGTAATTCACCCCTCCACTTT
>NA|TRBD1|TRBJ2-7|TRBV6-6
CASSYLGTGAYEQYF
TGTGCCAGCAGTTACTTGGGGACAGGGGCCTACGAGCAGTACTTC
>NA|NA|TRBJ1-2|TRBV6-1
CASRPTGNYGYTF
TGTGCCAGCAGACCCACAGGAAACTATGGCTACACCTTC
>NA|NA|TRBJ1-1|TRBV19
CASSITVNTEAFF
TGTGCCAGTAGTATTACAGTGAACACTGAAGCTTTCTTT
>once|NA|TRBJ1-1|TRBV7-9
CASSLARTMNTEAFF
TGTGCCAGCAGCTTAGCGCGAACCATGAACACTGAAGCTTTCTTT
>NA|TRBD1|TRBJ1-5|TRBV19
CASNRQGGQPQHF
TGTGCCAGTAACCGACAGGGCGGCCAGCCCCAGCATTTT
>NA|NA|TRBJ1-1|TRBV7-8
CASSLSMGAEAFF
TGTGCCAGCAGCTTATCAATGGGCGCTGAAGCTTTCTTT
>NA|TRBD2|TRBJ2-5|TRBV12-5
CASSTSGPYQETQYF
TGTGCTAGTTCCACTAGCGGGCCGTACCAAGAGACCCAGTACTTC
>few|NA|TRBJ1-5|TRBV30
CAWSFGSNQPQHF
TGTGCCTGGAGTTTTGGCAGCAATCAGCCCCAGCATTTT
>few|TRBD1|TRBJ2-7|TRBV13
CASSWDRGSYEQYF
TGTGCCAGCAGCTGGGACAGAGGGTCCTACGAGCAGTACTTC
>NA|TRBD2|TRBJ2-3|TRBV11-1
CASSRLAPSTDTQYF
TGTGCCAGCAGCCGACTAGCGCCTAGCACAGATACGCAGTATTTT
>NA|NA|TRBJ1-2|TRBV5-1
CASSLERTYGYTF
TGCGCCAGCAGCTTGGAGAGGACCTATGGCTACACCTTC
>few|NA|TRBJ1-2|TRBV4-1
CASSQGSNTYYGYTF
TGCGCCAGCAGCCAAGGATCGAATACCTACTATGGCTACACCTTC
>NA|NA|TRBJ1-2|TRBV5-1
CASSLDGLNYGYTF
TGCGCCAGCAGCTTGGACGGATTAAACTATGGCTACACCTTC
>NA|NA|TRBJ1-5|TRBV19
CASKVDNFSNQPQHF
TGTGCCAGTAAGGTGGACAACTTTAGCAATCAGCCCCAGCATTTT
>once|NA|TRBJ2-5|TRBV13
CASSRLGAKETQYF
TGTGCCAGCAGCCGCCTGGGAGCGAAGGAGACCCAGTACTTC
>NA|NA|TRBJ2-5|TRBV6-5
CASRRDGVQETQYF
TGTGCCAGCAGACGGGACGGGGTCCAAGAGACCCAGTACTTC
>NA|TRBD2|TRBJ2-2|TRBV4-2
CASSQDQELAGAVWNTGELFF
TGTGCCAGCAGCCAAGATCAAGAACTAGCGGGGGCCGTCTGGAACACCGGGGAGCTGTTTTTT
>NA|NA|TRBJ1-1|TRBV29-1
CSVTEGEGGAFF
TGCAGCGTTACTGAAGGGGAAGGAGGAGCTTTCTTT
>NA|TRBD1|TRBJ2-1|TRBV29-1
CSVVGQAVYNEQFF
TGCAGCGTTGTTGGACAGGCGGTATACAATGAGCAGTTCTTC
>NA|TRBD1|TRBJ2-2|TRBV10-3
CAVGQGFTGELFF
TGTGCCGTAGGACAGGGTTTCACCGGGGAGCTGTTTTTT
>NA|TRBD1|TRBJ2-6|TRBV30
CAWGAGTGGFGANVLTF
TGTGCCTGGGGCGCCGGGACAGGGGGATTCGGGGCCAACGTCCTGACTTTC
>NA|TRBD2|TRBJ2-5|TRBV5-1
CASSLEGGGAWETQYF
TGCGCCAGCAGCTTGGAAGGCGGGGGGGCCTGGGAGACCCAGTACTTC
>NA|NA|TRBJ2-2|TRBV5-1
CASSLATSPNTGELFF
TGCGCCAGCAGCTTGGCTACTAGCCCGAACACCGGGGAGCTGTTTTTT
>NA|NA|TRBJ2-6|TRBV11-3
CASSLSRQSRANVLTF
TGTGCCAGCAGCCTGTCTCGACAAAGTCGGGCCAACGTCCTGACTTTC
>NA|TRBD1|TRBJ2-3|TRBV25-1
CASRWGQGALDTQYF
TGTGCCAGCAGATGGGGCCAGGGGGCTTTAGATACGCAGTATTTT
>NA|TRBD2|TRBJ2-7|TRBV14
CASSQEPGRVYEQYF
TGTGCCAGCAGCCAAGAACCGGGGAGGGTATACGAGCAGTACTTC
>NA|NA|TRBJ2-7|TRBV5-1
CASSLGPDSSYEQYF
TGCGCCAGCAGCTTGGGCCCGGACAGCTCCTACGAGCAGTACTTC
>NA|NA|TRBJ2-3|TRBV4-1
CASSQQTLAEDTQYF
TGCGCCAGCAGCCAGCAGACCTTGGCTGAAGATACGCAGTATTTT
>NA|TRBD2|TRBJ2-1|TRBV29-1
CSVDSLAGGLSEQFF
TGCAGCGTTGATTCCCTAGCGGGGGGGCTAAGTGAGCAGTTCTTC
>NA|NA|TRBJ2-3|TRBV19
CASSIGQFPDTQYF
TGTGCCAGTAGTATCGGACAGTTCCCAGATACGCAGTATTTT
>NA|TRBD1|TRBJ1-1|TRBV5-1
CASRDRDSANTEAFF
TGCGCCAGCAGAGACCGGGACAGTGCGAACACTGAAGCTTTCTTT
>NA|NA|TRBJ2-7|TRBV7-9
CASSLFLQEQYF
TGTGCCAGCAGCTTATTTCTTCAGGAGCAGTACTTC
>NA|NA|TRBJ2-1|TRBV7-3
CASSLWSDNEQFF
TGTGCCAGCAGCTTATGGTCGGACAATGAGCAGTTCTTC
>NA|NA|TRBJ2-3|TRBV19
CASSINYADTQYF
TGTGCCAGTAGTATTAATTATGCAGATACGCAGTATTTT
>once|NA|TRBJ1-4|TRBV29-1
CSAFTQGLHEKLFF
TGCAGCGCCTTTACCCAGGGTTTGCATGAAAAACTGTTTTTT
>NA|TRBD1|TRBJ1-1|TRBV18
CASSPRQGNVEAFF
TGTGCCAGCTCACCCCGACAGGGCAACGTTGAAGCTTTCTTT
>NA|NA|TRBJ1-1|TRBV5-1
CASSLGRFGNTEAFF
TGCGCCAGCAGCTTGGGTCGGTTCGGGAACACTGAAGCTTTCTTT
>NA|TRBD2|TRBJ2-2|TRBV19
CASSTLSGENTGELFF
TGTGCCAGTAGTACCCTAAGCGGGGAAAACACCGGGGAGCTGTTTTTT
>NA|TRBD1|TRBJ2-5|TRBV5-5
CASSLRAAGGAETQYF
TGTGCCAGCAGCTTGAGGGCCGCAGGGGGCGCGGAGACCCAGTACTTC
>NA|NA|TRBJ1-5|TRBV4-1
CASSHGGDQPQHF
TGCGCCAGCAGCCACGGTGGGGATCAGCCCCAGCATTTT
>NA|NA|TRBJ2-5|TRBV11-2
CASSPGLRETQYF
TGTGCCAGCAGCCCAGGGCTTAGAGAGACCCAGTACTTC
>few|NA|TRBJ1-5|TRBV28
CASSTAGGNQPQHF
TGTGCCAGCAGTACCGCAGGGGGCAATCAGCCCCAGCATTTT
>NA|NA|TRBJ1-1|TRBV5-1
CASSPQGGSTEAFF
TGCGCCAGCAGCCCACAGGGAGGGAGCACTGAAGCTTTCTTT
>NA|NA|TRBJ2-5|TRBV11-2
CASSSLRGRQETQYF
TGTGCCAGCAGCTCCCTCCGGGGGCGACAAGAGACCCAGTACTTC
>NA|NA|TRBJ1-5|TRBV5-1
CASSLTERSQPQHF
TGCGCCAGCAGCTTGACAGAAAGAAGTCAGCCCCAGCATTTT
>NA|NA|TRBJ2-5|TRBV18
CASSRSRSYQETQYF
TGTGCCAGCTCACGTAGCCGCAGCTACCAAGAGACCCAGTACTTC
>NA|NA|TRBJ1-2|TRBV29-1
CSVEAGRGGGYTF
TGCAGCGTTGAAGCAGGCAGGGGAGGTGGCTACACCTTC
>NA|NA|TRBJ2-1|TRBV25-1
CASSESGTHSYNEQFF
TGTGCCAGCAGTGAATCCGGCACCCACTCCTACAATGAGCAGTTCTTC